Included here is one T cell receptor (beta chain) sequence, with context. The specificity of this receptor is unknown. No base quality information exists; no much larger clone differs at one position. The data stem from a study of T cell responses to AZD1222 COVID-19 vaccine (dated by TCRdb to the early 2020s). Some background on the complete study: AZD1222 recipients given second doses at about 4 weeks or at about 12 weeks were pooled, since spike-specific TCR depth and breadth were not found to differ between the two schedules. TCR sequencing was performed for roughly 250 trial participants, of whom around 200 were given two doses of AZD1222 and around 25 were given two doses of MenACWY control vaccine. Enrollment into the trials was organized by age into subgroups of 18-55, 56-69 and 70-plus years, and those subgroups contained roughly 140, 27 and 60 TCR-sequenced participants, respectively. Study-level results and caveats: Spike-specific TCR breadth and depth rose significantly after two AZD1222 doses compared with day 0 and with MenACWY recipients. Epitopes outside the regions mutated in the B.1.351 and B.1.1.7 variants were reportedly recognized by nearly half of the unique spike-specific TCRs. The whole spike protein was spanned by vaccine-associated CD4 TCRs, and dominant responses were seen in regions 160-218 and 743-854. The 56-69-year group was small, and its depth increase did not reach significance, likely because of low power. Most participants were white British and females outnumbered males, and the authors suggested that clonal diversity may have been underestimated. Conclusions about previously exposed vaccinees are limited because only six or seven AZD1222 recipients were SARS-CoV-2 seropositive at baseline. Because no day 14 peak-response samples were available, the repertoires could be characterized only after the peak T cell response.

The time point label here, explained by the study, means: baseline before first vaccination. Samples from vaccinated people were obtained from the UK trials COV001 and COV002, which included a single-blind randomized controlled phase 2/3 trial of AZD1222 (ChAdOx1 nCoV-19) in healthy adults. For TCRbeta chain sequencing, PBMC samples from trial participants were taken at day 0 and at day 28 after the second dose. The CDR3 regions of human TCRbeta chains were analyzed by immunosequencing. The study's processing was this. TCRs in the repertoires were matched against a reference library of SARS-CoV-2-specific TCRs that had been generated with the MIRA antigen-specificity platform. Breadth was defined as the fraction of unique TCRs that were SARS-CoV-2-associated. Depth was defined as the fraction of total T cells that were SARS-CoV-2-associated. Using the MIRA data, each spike-specific TCR was assigned both to the spike region to which the TCR was reactive and to a CD4 or CD8 class. Log10-transformed breadth and depth values were compared by one-way ANOVA with Sidak's multiple comparisons tests. What TCRdb holds here is the immuneACCESS table cut down to in-frame rearrangements. Part of the clones is not present; checked against another copy, under half of the missing clones reflect an unresolved V gene, and the others are unexplained. The V and J calls and clone size were taken over from that table, and D and trimming were inferred from the DNA. The table for this sample lists some 90,000 clones; about 88% of them were counted only once. About a fifth of the sample rests with the top ten.

The TCR was taken from an adult in good health. Sequenced here: peripheral blood, sampled on day 0 of AZD1222 vaccination.

The sequenced DNA is TGTGCCAGCAGCCTCTCCCGGGTGAACACTGAAGCTTTCTTT. This gives the protein CASSLSRVNTEAFF. The sequence is built from TRBV9 and TRBJ1-1, with an unclear D gene assignment. The CDR3 covers 14 residues, taking in both the cysteine and the phenylalanine. Of all the DNA, just the CDR3 is kept, 42 bases in frame from base 1. Sequences SGDLS (CDR1) and YYNGEE (CDR2) are obtained from the germline V gene. The junction shows trimming of 4 bases on V and 0 bases on J, plus 10 bases between the germline ends.